The 13 T cell receptor beta chains below all came from one sample that was sequenced in a study of blood T cells in healthy people across ages. Alongside a J-beta primer mix, a sample-barcoded 5' primer served in a second PCR lasting about 7 to 11 cycles. One entry per CDR3 protein results from TCRdb running MiXCR on the 5' RACE reads. The sample includes approximately 1.5 million distinct CDR3 sequences, around 35% of them seen just once. Source material: blood. Every receptor here comes from a woman aged 25 to 39 in good health.

This clonotype was detected many times. One end of the junction is discordant with germline, which a read error may explain. The chain couples TRBV4-1 to TRBJ2-1; 7 nucleotides match TRBD1. The CDR3 runs to 16 residues. Germline V CDR1 and CDR2: MGHRA, YSYEKL. The CDR3, as DNA: TGTGCCAGCAGCCAAGTTGCAGGGGGCTCCTACAATGAGCAGTTCTTC. Translated, it gives CASSQVAGGSYNEQFF.

About this clonotype: Just one base apart from a much larger clone, this may be a read error. The chain employs TRBV3-1 and TRBJ1-2; TRBD1 is a possible D gene (6 bases). Germline V CDR1 and CDR2: LGHDT, YNNKEL (reference sequence). CDR3 size: 13 residues. The CDR3 loop is CASSKLKGDGHTF. The CDR3 DNA follows: TGTGCCAGCAGCAAATTAAAGGGGGATGGCCACACCTTC.

The V and J genes are TRBV7-3 and TRBJ2-7; D is possibly TRBD2 (5 bases). The length of the CDR3 is 13 residues. From germline, CDR1 is SGHTA and CDR2 FQGTGA. V lost 1 base, J lost 5 bases, and 9 bases lay in between. CDR3 DNA: TGTGCCAGCAGCTTAAATGGAGGCCACGAGCAGTACTTC. It is translated as CASSLNGGHEQYF. Looking up the rest from reference TRBV7-3 and TRBJ2-7 gives the full variable domain: GAGVSQTPSNKVTEKGKYVELRCDPISGHTALYWYRQSLGQGPEFLIYFQGTGAADDSGLPNDRFFAVRPEGSVSTLKIQRTERGDSAVYLCASSLNGGHEQYFGPGTRLTVT.

Notes on this clonotype: Germline is not matched at one junction end, which may reflect a read error. The chain combines TRBV20-1 with TRBJ2-1; weak D call: TRBD1 (6 bases). The length of the CDR3 is 14 residues. Germline V gene data show CDR1 as DFQATT and CDR2 as SNEGSKA (reference sequence). The chain's CDR3 is CSARQAGSYNKQFF. The DNA for the CDR3 is TGCAGCGCTAGACAGGCGGGTTCCTACAATAAGCAGTTCTTC.

This chain joins TRBV4-1 and TRBJ1-1; tentatively, D is TRBD1 (5 bases). The CDR3 is made up of 13 amino acids. Trimming removed 3 bases at V and 5 bases at J, with 10 bases between. Germline V gene lookup returns CDR1 MGHRA and CDR2 YSYEKL. The CDR3 region is CASSQRGGTEAFF. CDR3 in DNA: TGCGCCAGCAGCCAGAGGGGAGGGACTGAAGCTTTCTTT.

This clonotype was counted only a few times. The rearrangement uses TRBV5-1 and TRBJ2-1, with 7 bases that match TRBD2. CDR3 length: 17 amino acids. V lost 4 bases, J lost 1 base, and 11 bases stayed unmatched. CDR1 and CDR2 from the germline V gene are SGHRS and YFSETQ. CDR3 residues: CASSPLPSGISYNEQFF. The CDR3 coding sequence is TGCGCCAGCAGCCCCCTCCCGAGCGGGATTTCCTACAATGAGCAGTTCTTC.

The chain couples TRBV2 to TRBJ2-5; D not certain. The germline CDR1 and CDR2 sequences are SNHLY and FYNNEI. The CDR3 runs 15 residues. The germline V and J ends were trimmed by 1 base and 5 bases, with 14 bases remaining between them. The CDR3 spells CASSEEGLVVETQYF. CDR3 sequence (DNA): TGTGCCAGCAGTGAAGAAGGGTTAGTAGTGGAGACCCAGTACTTC.

This chain links TRBV3-1 with TRBJ1-1; D is perhaps TRBD1 (6 bases). The CDR3 covers 11 residues. CDR1 LGHDT and CDR2 YNNKEL come from the germline V gene (reference sequence). Trimming shortened V by 2 bases and J by 11 bases, and 9 bases separated the two germline ends. DNA for the CDR3: TGTGCCAGCAGCCAACAGGGGAAGGCTTTCTTT. This sequence encodes CASSQQGKAFF.

The V gene is TRBV10-3, the J gene TRBJ1-1, with TRBD1 matching 7 bases. Germline-derived CDR1 and CDR2 are ENHRY and SYGVKD. Trimming cost V 7 bases and J 1 base; bases outside gene matches: 3. This CDR3 contains 13 residues. The CDR3 region has the DNA TGTGCCATCACGCGGGACAGGAACACTGAAGCTTTCTTT. Protein product: CAITRDRNTEAFF.

This chain uses TRBV12-3 or TRBV12-4 with TRBJ2-1, with no clear D. CDR3 length: 14 residues. Trimming took off 2 bases at V and 5 bases at J, with 10 bases between the two ends. The CDR3 DNA is TGTGCCAGCAGTTTACTCCCCACCGACAATGAGCAGTTCTTC. This translates into CASSLLPTDNEQFF.

This clonotype showed up just a few times. The V gene is TRBV27, the J gene TRBJ2-7; TRBD1 agrees at 9 bases. This CDR3 region has 15 residues. CDR1 is MNHEY, CDR2 SMNVEV, per germline (reference sequence). The ends lost 5 bases at V and 2 bases at J; junction bases unmatched: 7. CDR3 in amino acids: CASSPRGQGTYEQYF. The CDR3 nucleotides are TGTGCCAGCAGTCCAAGGGGACAGGGAACCTACGAGCAGTACTTC.

The chain employs TRBV27 and TRBJ2-1; 8 bases are shared with TRBD2. From germline, CDR1 is MNHEY and CDR2 SMNVEV (reference sequence). Unmatched junction bases numbered 8, after V lost 6 bases and J lost 4 bases. This CDR3 is 15 amino acids long. The CDR3 DNA sequence: TGTGCCAGCAGATTTAGCGGGAACCTGTACAATGAGCAGTTCTTC. This gives the protein CASRFSGNLYNEQFF.

CDR3: CASSLRGGGYNEQFF. CDR3 sequence (DNA): TGTGCCAGCAGTTTACGCGGAGGAGGGTACAATGAGCAGTTCTTC. This chain links TRBV28 with TRBJ2-1, with D perhaps TRBD2 (6 bases). Trimming cost V 2 bases and J 4 bases, with 12 bases left between them. From germline, CDR1 is MDHEN and CDR2 SYDVKM. This CDR3 contains 15 residues.